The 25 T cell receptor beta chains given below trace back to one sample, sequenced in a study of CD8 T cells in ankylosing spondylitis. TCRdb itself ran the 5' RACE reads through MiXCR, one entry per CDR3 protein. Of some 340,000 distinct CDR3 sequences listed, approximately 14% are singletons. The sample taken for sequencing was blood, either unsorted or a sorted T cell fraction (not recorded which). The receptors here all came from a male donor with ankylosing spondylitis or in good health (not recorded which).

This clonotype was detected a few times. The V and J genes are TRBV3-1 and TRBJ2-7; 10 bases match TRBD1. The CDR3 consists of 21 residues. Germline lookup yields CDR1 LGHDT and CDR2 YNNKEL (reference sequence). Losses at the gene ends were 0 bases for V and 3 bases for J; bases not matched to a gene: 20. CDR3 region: CASSQDSAWGQGPRSDYEQYF. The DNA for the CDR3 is TGTGCCAGCAGCCAAGATTCCGCGTGGGGACAGGGGCCACGAAGTGACTACGAGCAGTACTTC.

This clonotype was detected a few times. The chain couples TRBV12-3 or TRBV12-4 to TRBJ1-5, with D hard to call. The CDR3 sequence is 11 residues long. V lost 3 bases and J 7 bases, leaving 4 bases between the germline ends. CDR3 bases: TGTGCCAGCAGTTTCGGACAGCCCCAGCATTTT. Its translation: CASSFGQPQHF.

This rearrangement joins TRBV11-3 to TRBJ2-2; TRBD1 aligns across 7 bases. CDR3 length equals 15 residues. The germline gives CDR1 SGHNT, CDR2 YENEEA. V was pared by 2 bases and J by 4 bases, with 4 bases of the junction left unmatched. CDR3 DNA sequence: TGTGCCAGCAGCTTAAACAGGGGATCCACCGGGGAGCTGTTTTTT. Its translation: CASSLNRGSTGELFF.

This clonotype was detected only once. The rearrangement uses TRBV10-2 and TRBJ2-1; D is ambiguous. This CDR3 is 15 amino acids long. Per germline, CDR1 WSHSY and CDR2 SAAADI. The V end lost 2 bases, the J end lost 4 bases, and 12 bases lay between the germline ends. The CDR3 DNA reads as TGCGCCAGCAGTGAGGTGCCAGGCAGGTACAATGAGCAGTTCTTC. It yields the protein CASSEVPGRYNEQFF.

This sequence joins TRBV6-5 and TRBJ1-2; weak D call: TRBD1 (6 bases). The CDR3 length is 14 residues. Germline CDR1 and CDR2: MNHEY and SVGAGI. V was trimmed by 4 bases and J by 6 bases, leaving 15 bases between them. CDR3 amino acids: CASSFPGAAHGYTF. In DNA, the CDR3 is TGTGCCAGCAGTTTCCCAGGGGCGGCCCATGGCTACACCTTC.

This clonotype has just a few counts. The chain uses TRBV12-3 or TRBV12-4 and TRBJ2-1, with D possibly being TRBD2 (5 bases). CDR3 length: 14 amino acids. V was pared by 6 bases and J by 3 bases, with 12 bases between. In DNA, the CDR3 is TGTGCCAGCAGCCCTAGCACCGGCTACAATGAGCAGTTCTTC. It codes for CASSPSTGYNEQFF.

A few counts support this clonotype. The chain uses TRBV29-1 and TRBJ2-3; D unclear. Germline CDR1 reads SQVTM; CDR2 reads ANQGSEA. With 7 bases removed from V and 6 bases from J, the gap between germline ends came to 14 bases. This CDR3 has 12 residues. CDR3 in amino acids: CSAGHLEDTQYF. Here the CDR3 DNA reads TGCAGCGCCGGCCACCTGGAGGATACGCAGTATTTT.

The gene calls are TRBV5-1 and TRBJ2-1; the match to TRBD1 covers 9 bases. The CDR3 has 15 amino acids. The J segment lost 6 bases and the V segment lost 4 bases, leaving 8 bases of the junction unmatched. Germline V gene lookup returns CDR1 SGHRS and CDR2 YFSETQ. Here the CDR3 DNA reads TGCGCCAGCAGCCCTGGACAGGGGCAAAGCAATGAGCAGTTCTTC. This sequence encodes CASSPGQGQSNEQFF.

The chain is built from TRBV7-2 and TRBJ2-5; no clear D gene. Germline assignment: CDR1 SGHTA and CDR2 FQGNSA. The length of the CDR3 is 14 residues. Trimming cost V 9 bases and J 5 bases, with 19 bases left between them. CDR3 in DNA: TGTGCCAGTCGACCTTACCGTGGCGTGGAGACCCAGTACTTC. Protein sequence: CASRPYRGVETQYF. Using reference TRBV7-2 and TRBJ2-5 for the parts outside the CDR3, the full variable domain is GAGVSQSPSNKVTEKGKDVELRCDPISGHTALYWYRQSLGQGLEFLIYFQGNSAPDKSGLPSDRFSAERTGGSVSTLTIQRTQQEDSAVYLCASRPYRGVETQYFGPGTRLLVL.

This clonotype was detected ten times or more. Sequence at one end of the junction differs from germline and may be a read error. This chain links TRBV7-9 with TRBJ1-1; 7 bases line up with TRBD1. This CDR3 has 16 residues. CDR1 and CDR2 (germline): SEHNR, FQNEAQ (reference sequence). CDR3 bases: TGTGCCAGCAGCTTAAACAGGGGCGCCTTGAAAACTGAAGCTTTCTTT. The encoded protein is CASSLNRGALKTEAFF.

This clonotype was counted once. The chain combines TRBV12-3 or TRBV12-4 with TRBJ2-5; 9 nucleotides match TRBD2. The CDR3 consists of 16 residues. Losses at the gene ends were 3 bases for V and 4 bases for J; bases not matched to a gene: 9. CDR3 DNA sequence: TGTGCCAGCAGTTTGGAGAGCGGGGGGCGGGGAGAGACCCAGTACTTC. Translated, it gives CASSLESGGRGETQYF.

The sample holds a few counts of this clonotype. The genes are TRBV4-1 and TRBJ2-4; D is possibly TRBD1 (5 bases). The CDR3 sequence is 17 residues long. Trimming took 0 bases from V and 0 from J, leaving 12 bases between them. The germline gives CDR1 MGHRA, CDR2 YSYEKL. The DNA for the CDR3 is TGCGCCAGCAGCCAAGATTGGGTGGGGCGAGCCAAAAACATTCAGTACTTC. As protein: CASSQDWVGRAKNIQYF.

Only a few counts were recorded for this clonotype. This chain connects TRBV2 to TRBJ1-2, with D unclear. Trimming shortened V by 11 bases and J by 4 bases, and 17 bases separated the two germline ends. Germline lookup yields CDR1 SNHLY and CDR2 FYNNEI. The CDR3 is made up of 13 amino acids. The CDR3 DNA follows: TGTGCCGGCGCCCGAGAAACTCTCTATGGCTACACCTTC. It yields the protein CAGARETLYGYTF.

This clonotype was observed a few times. CDR3 DNA sequence: TGTGCCAGCAGTACCGGGGGAAGTGAAAAACTGTTTTTT. Its translation: CASSTGGSEKLFF. The J gene is TRBJ1-4, the V gene TRBV6-1; D may be TRBD1 (5 bases). The CDR3 is 13 residues long. Trimming stripped 5 bases from V and 7 bases from J, with 11 bases between. Germline values: CDR1 MNHNS, CDR2 SASEGT.

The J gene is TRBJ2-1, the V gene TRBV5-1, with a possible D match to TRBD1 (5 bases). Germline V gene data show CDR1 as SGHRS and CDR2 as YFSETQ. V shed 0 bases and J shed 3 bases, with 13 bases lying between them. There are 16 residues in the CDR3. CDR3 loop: CASSLGGQGNYNEQFF. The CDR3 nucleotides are TGCGCCAGCAGCTTGGGTGGGCAGGGAAACTACAATGAGCAGTTCTTC. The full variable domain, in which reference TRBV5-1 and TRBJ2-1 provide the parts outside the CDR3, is KAGVTQTPRYLIKTRGQQVTLSCSPISGHRSVSWYQQTPGQGLQFLFEYFSETQRNKGNFPGRFSGRQFSNSRSEMNVSTLELGDSALYLCASSLGGQGNYNEQFFGPGTRLTVL.

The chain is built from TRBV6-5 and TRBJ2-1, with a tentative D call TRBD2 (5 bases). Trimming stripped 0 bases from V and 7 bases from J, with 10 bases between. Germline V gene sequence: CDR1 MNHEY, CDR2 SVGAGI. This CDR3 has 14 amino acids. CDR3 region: CASSYSTRGNEQFF. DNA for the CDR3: TGTGCCAGCAGTTACTCGACCCGGGGAAATGAGCAGTTCTTC.

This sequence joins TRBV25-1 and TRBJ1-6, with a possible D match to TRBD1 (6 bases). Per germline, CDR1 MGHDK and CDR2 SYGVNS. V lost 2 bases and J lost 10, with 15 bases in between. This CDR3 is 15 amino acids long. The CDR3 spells CASSEGIRGRSPLHF. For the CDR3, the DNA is TGTGCCAGCAGTGAAGGGATCCGGGGGCGGTCACCCCTCCACTTT.

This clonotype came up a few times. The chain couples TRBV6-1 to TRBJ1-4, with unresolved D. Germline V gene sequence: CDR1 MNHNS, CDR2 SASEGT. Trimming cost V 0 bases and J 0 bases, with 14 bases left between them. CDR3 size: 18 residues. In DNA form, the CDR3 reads TGTGCCAGCAGTGAAGCCCGGGGAGGGAGGTCAACTAATGAAAAACTGTTTTTT. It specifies CASSEARGGRSTNEKLFF.

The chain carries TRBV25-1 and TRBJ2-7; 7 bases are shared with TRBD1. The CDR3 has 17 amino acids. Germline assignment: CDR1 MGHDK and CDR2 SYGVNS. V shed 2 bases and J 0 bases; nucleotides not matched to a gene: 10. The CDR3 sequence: CASSERSGQKSSYEQYF. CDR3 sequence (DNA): TGTGCCAGCAGTGAACGATCGGGACAGAAGAGCTCCTACGAGCAGTACTTC.

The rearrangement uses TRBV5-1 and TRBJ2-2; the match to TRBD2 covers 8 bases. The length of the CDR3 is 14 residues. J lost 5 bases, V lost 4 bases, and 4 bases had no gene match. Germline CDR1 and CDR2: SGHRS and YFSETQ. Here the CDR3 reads CASSLLAGTGELFF. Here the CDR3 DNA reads TGCGCCAGCAGCCTGTTAGCGGGGACCGGGGAGCTGTTTTTT.

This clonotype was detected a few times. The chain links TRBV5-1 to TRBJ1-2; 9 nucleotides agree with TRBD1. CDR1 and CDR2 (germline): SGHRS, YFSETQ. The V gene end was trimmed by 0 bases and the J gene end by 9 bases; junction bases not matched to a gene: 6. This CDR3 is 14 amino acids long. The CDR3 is CASSLERTGDRYTF. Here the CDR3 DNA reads TGCGCCAGCAGCTTGGAACGGACAGGGGATCGCTACACCTTC.

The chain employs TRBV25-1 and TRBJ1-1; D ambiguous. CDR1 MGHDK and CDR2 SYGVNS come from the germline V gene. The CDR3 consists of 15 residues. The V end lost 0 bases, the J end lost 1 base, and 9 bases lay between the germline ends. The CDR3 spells CASSEYGSGNTEAFF. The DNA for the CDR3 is TGTGCCAGCAGTGAATACGGTTCAGGGAACACTGAAGCTTTCTTT.

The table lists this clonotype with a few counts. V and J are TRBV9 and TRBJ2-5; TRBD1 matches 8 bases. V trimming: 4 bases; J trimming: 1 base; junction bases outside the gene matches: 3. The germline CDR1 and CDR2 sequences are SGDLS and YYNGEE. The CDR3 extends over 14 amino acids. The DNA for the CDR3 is TGTGCCAGCAGCATCGGGACAGGCCAAGAGACCCAGTACTTC. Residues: CASSIGTGQETQYF.

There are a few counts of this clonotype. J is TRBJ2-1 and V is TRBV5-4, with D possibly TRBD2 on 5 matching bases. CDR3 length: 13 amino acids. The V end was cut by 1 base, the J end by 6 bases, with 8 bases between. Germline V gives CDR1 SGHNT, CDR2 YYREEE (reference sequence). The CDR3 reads CASSLYGSNEQFF. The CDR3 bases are TGTGCCAGCAGCTTGTATGGGAGCAATGAGCAGTTCTTC. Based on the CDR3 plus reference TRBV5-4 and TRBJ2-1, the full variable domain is ETGVTQSPTHLIKTRGQQVTLRCSSQSGHNTVSWYQQALGQGPQFIFQYYREEENGRGNFPPRFSGLQFPNYSSELNVNALELDDSALYLCASSLYGSNEQFFGPGTRLTVL.

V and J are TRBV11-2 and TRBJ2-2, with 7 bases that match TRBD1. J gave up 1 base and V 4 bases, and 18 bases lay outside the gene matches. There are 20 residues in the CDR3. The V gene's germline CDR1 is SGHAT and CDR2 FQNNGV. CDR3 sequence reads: CASSSPTGGRGIENTGELFF. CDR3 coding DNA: TGTGCCAGCAGCTCCCCTACTGGGGGCAGGGGGATTGAGAACACCGGGGAGCTGTTTTTT.